A selection of T cell receptor beta chains follows, all from one sample in a study of neurological immune-mediated disorders. TCRdb processed the 5' RACE reads anew with MiXCR; each CDR3 protein has one entry. The sample yields roughly 70,000 distinct CDR3 sequences, 4.5% to 6% seen once. Material for sequencing was PBMCs. All receptors come from an older woman with multiple sclerosis. Each CDR3 is given with its conserved first and last residue. D genes are given only for firm matches. Rows give clone size only sometimes, using once, few, many, or a class for an expanded clone.

size | J | D | V | DNA | CDR3
many | TRBJ2-3 | . | TRBV5-1 | TGCGCCAGCAGCTTGGGAGGTTCCCCAGATACGCAGTATTTT | CASSLGGSPDTQYF
few | TRBJ2-5 | . | TRBV7-9 | TGTGCCAGCAGCTTAGCCCTCGAGACCCAGTACTTC | CASSLALETQYF
. | TRBJ2-1 | . | TRBV2 | TGTGCCAGCAGCTACCCCGCGGGGCGCAATGAGCAGTTCTTC | CASSYPAGRNEQFF
few | TRBJ2-1 | . | TRBV29-1 | TGCAGCGTTGAAGTGGGACGGCTGGAGCAGTTCTTC | CSVEVGRLEQFF
many | TRBJ2-4 | . | TRBV7-2 | TGTGCCAGCAGTCCGGAGGGAAACATTCAGTACTTC | CASSPEGNIQYF
. | TRBJ1-6 | . | TRBV7-6 | TGTGCCAGCAGCTTAGCGGACGGCCCTAATTCACCCCTCCACTTT | CASSLADGPNSPLHF
. | TRBJ2-7 | . | TRBV29-1 | TGCAGCGTTGAAAGTGCCATCGGGGGATACGAGCAGTACTTC | CSVESAIGGYEQYF
many | TRBJ2-1 | . | TRBV4-3 | TGCGCCAGCAGCCAAGACCGGCGCATTGAGGCAAATGAGCAGTTCTTC | CASSQDRRIEANEQFF
many | TRBJ2-7 | . | TRBV5-1 | TGCGCCAGCAGCACGGGAATAACCTACGAGCAGTACTTC | CASSTGITYEQYF
few | TRBJ1-5 | . | TRBV27 | TGTGCCAGCCCGGCCAATTTGGGTCAGCCCCAGCATTTT | CASPANLGQPQHF
many | TRBJ2-1 | . | TRBV10-3 | TGTGCCATCAGTGAGATCCCCCCAGCCTACAATGAGCAGTTCTTC | CAISEIPPAYNEQFF
. | TRBJ2-2 | TRBD1 | TRBV20-1 | TGCAGTGCTACCCGACAGGGTTACACCGGGGAGCTGTTTTTT | CSATRQGYTGELFF
many | TRBJ1-4 | . | TRBV7-2 | TGTGCCAGCAGCCAAGCCCCACAGAACCTAAATGAAAAACTGTTTTTT | CASSQAPQNLNEKLFF
few | TRBJ1-5 | . | TRBV5-1 | TGCGCCAGCAGCTTGGGAACCGGGGGGCAAGTTCAGCCCCAGCATTTT | CASSLGTGGQVQPQHF